These 26 T cell receptor beta chains were sequenced from one sample in a study of T cell repertoires in cytomegalovirus infection. Their cognate antigens are unknown. TCRdb passed the reads through MiXCR, listing each CDR3 protein once. The profile covers nearly 700,000 distinct CDR3 sequences, with around 35% appearing a single time and about 20% taken by the ten largest. The sequenced sample was cultured PBMCs, obtained from culture after CMV antigen stimulation. The receptors shown here come from a human donor in good health (CMV status not recorded). Some clones in this sample may be carry-over from other donors' samples.

The CDR3 nucleotides read TGTGCCAGTAGTATCGGAGCGGGAGCTAGGTACGAGCAGTACTTC. Protein sequence: CASSIGAGARYEQYF. This chain links TRBV19 with TRBJ2-7, with 8 bases fitting TRBD2. This CDR3 has 15 residues. The V and J ends lost 3 bases and 4 bases, in that order; junction bases with no gene match: 8. The germline V gene has CDR1 LNHDA and CDR2 SQIVND (reference sequence).

This clonotype turned up a few times. The CDR3 loop reads CASSATSGTYTQYF. The CDR3, as DNA: TGTGCCAGCAGCGCCACTAGCGGAACTTATACGCAGTATTTT. The V gene is TRBV11-2, the J gene TRBJ2-3; 8 bases map to TRBD2. V was pared by 5 bases and J by 7 bases, with 8 bases of the junction left unmatched. Germline V CDR1 and CDR2: SGHAT, FQNNGV. The CDR3 sequence is 14 residues long.

CDR3 nucleotides: TGTGCCAGTACCCACGGTAGCCGGAACAATGAGCAGTTCTTC. It translates to CASTHGSRNNEQFF. This chain connects TRBV19 to TRBJ2-1, with D unresolved. The CDR3 covers 14 residues. The V gene lost 7 bases and the J gene lost 5 bases, with 15 bases spanning the gap. Germline assignment: CDR1 LNHDA and CDR2 SQIVND (reference sequence). Using reference TRBV19 and TRBJ2-1 for the parts outside the CDR3, the full variable domain is DGGITQSPKYLFRKEGQNVTLSCEQNLNHDAMYWYRQDPGQGLRLIYYSQIVNDFQKGDIAEGYSVSREKKESFPLTVTSAQKNPTAFYLCASTHGSRNNEQFFGPGTRLTVL.

The sample holds a few counts of this clonotype. The chain uses TRBV7-9 and TRBJ2-3; TRBD2 aligns across 10 bases. With 6 bases clipped from V and 2 bases from J, the junction kept 14 bases outside the gene matches. CDR1 and CDR2 from the germline V gene are SEHNR and FQNEAQ (reference sequence). This CDR3 contains 18 residues. CDR3 sequence (DNA): TGTGCCAGCAGTGTGCTAGCGGGAGAATCTGAGTTCACAGATACGCAGTATTTT. Residues: CASSVLAGESEFTDTQYF.

Note on this clonotype: One end of the junction varies from germline; a read error may be responsible. The chain recombines TRBV20-1 with TRBJ1-1; D is unresolved. In germline, CDR1 is DFQATT, CDR2 SNEGSKA (reference sequence). This CDR3 has 14 amino acids. CDR3 nucleotide sequence: TGCAGTGCGAGAGAATCGGGAGGCCCCGCTGAAGCTTTCTTT. It is translated as CSARESGGPAEAFF.

The V and J genes are TRBV6-5 and TRBJ2-1; D may match TRBD1 or TRBD2 (5 bases each). The CDR3 length is 12 residues. V gave up 3 bases and J gave up 8 bases, with 8 bases separating them. Germline V gene sequence: CDR1 MNHEY, CDR2 SVGAGI. DNA of the CDR3: TGTGCCAGCAGTTATGGGGGTTATGAGCAGTTCTTC. Protein: CASSYGGYEQFF.

The V call is TRBV11-2, the J call TRBJ2-1, with D perhaps matching TRBD2 (6 bases). Germline V gene lookup returns CDR1 SGHAT and CDR2 FQNNGV. V was clipped by 5 bases and J by 10 bases, with 18 bases between them. The CDR3 is 14 amino acids. This CDR3 is CASSRRTPGEEQFF. As DNA, the CDR3 is TGTGCCAGCAGCCGACGAACCCCGGGGGAGGAGCAGTTCTTC.

In its sample, this clonotype was seen many times. V is TRBV7-6 and J is TRBJ2-1; D remains ambiguous. Trimming stripped 3 bases from V and 4 bases from J, with 4 bases between. This CDR3 comprises 12 residues. CDR1 and CDR2 from the germline V gene are SGHVS and FNYEAQ. This chain's CDR3 is CASSFKYNEQFF. The CDR3 nucleotides read TGTGCCAGCAGCTTCAAATACAATGAGCAGTTCTTC. Full variable domain (outside the CDR3, taken from reference TRBV7-6 and TRBJ2-1): GAGVSQSPRYKVTKRGQDVALRCDPISGHVSLYWYRQALGQGPEFLTYFNYEAQQDKSGLPNDRFSAERPEGSISTLTIQRTEQRDSAMYRCASSFKYNEQFFGPGTRLTVL.

The gene calls are TRBV7-2 and TRBJ2-5; TRBD1 is a possible D gene (6 bases). Trimming removed 7 bases at V and 2 bases at J, with 14 bases between. This CDR3 has 14 amino acids. CDR1 and CDR2 from the germline V gene are SGHTA and FQGNSA. The CDR3 loop is CASTQWGPQETQYF. For the CDR3, the DNA is TGTGCCAGCACCCAATGGGGGCCACAAGAGACCCAGTACTTC.

The chain joins TRBV27 to TRBJ1-5, with D unclear. The CDR3 loop spans 15 amino acids. The germline gives CDR1 MNHEY, CDR2 SMNVEV (reference sequence). Trimming took off 3 bases at V and 2 bases at J, with 11 bases between the two ends. The CDR3 spells CASSFHRAGNQPQHF. CDR3 nucleotide sequence: TGTGCCAGCAGTTTTCACCGGGCGGGCAATCAGCCCCAGCATTTT.

This clonotype was recorded a few times. This sequence joins TRBV19 and TRBJ1-2, with D tentatively TRBD1 (5 bases). V gave up 6 bases and J gave up 4 bases, with 12 bases separating them. The CDR3 consists of 13 residues. The germline gives CDR1 LNHDA, CDR2 SQIVND (reference sequence). The CDR3 region is CASRPTVTYGYTF. CDR3 DNA: TGTGCCAGTAGGCCGACAGTAACCTATGGCTACACCTTC.

The chain carries TRBV7-9 and TRBJ2-1; 8 nucleotides align to TRBD2. CDR3 size: 14 residues. The junction had 10 bases not matched to a gene; V was cut back by 6 bases and J by 9 bases. The V gene's germline CDR1 is SEHNR and CDR2 FQNEAQ (reference sequence). As DNA, the CDR3 is TGTGCCAGCAGGCTCCAGGGACTAGACGGTGAGCAGTTCTTC. Translated, it gives CASRLQGLDGEQFF.

The genes are TRBV10-2 and TRBJ1-1, with D tentatively TRBD1 (5 bases). Trimming took 3 bases from V and 5 from J, leaving 13 bases between them. The CDR3 contains 14 residues. CDR1 WSHSY and CDR2 SAAADI come from the germline V gene. CDR3 residues: CASSDGAVRTEAFF. CDR3 sequence (DNA): TGCGCCAGCAGTGATGGGGCAGTGAGGACTGAAGCTTTCTTT.

This clonotype was seen a few times. The chain joins TRBV4-3 to TRBJ2-1, with 9 bases that match TRBD2. Unmatched junction bases numbered 2, after V lost 0 bases and J lost 2 bases. Germline V CDR1 and CDR2: LGHNA, YSLEER. The CDR3 is 16 residues long. Written as DNA, the CDR3 is TGCGCCAGCAGCCAAGATTGGACTAGCGCCTACAATGAGCAGTTCTTC. It codes for CASSQDWTSAYNEQFF.

This clonotype counts as large (0.1 to 1%). V and J are TRBV7-2 and TRBJ2-3; 8 nucleotides line up with TRBD2. Trimming at V came to 4 bases and at J to 6 bases, leaving 9 bases not matched to a gene. Germline-derived CDR1 and CDR2 are SGHTA and FQGNSA. This CDR3 region has 15 residues. CDR3 coding DNA: TGTGCCAGCAGCTACTCACGGGAGGGTTGGGATACGCAGTATTTT. Protein: CASSYSREGWDTQYF.

The chain combines TRBV27 with TRBJ2-1; no reliable D call. CDR3 length: 14 amino acids. CDR1 is MNHEY, CDR2 SMNVEV, per germline (reference sequence). V lost 4 bases, J lost 0 bases, and 7 bases lay in between. DNA of the CDR3: TGTGCCAGCAGTTCCCCGAGCTCCTACAATGAGCAGTTCTTC. Its protein is CASSSPSSYNEQFF.

The chain uses TRBV2 and TRBJ1-5; the D gene is possibly TRBD1 (5 bases). V shed 6 bases and J shed 5 bases, with 17 bases lying between them. The germline gives CDR1 SNHLY, CDR2 FYNNEI. The CDR3 totals 15 residues. CDR3 in amino acids: CASREKLSRDQPQHF. CDR3 in DNA: TGTGCCAGCAGGGAAAAATTAAGCAGGGATCAGCCCCAGCATTTT. The full variable domain, rest sourced from reference TRBV2 and TRBJ1-5, is EPEVTQTPSHQVTQMGQEVILRCVPISNHLYFYWYRQILGQKVEFLVSFYNNEISEKSEIFDDQFSVERPDGSNFTLKIRSTKLEDSAMYFCASREKLSRDQPQHFGDGTRLSIL.

CDR3 in amino acids: CASTKTPGRNIQYF. DNA of the CDR3: TGTGCCAGCACCAAGACCCCCGGGAGGAACATTCAGTACTTC. The J gene is TRBJ2-4, the V gene TRBV6-2 or TRBV6-3, with 7 bases fitting TRBD2. Germline CDR1 MNHEY, CDR2 SVGEGT. Trimming cost V 7 bases and J 7 bases; bases outside gene matches: 10. The CDR3 runs to 14 residues.

The gene calls are TRBV10-3 and TRBJ1-5, with a possible D match to TRBD1 (5 bases). Trimming took off 6 bases at V and 5 bases at J, with 11 bases between the two ends. The CDR3 is 13 residues long. From germline, CDR1 is ENHRY and CDR2 SYGVKD. The CDR3 sequence is CAIRRREDQPQHF. CDR3 in DNA: TGTGCCATCAGGCGCAGGGAGGATCAGCCCCAGCATTTT.

The gene calls are TRBV7-7 and TRBJ2-3, with TRBD2 matching 8 bases. Germline V gives CDR1 SSHAT, CDR2 FNYEAQ (reference sequence). The CDR3 has 13 residues. Trimming cost V 5 bases and J 14 bases; bases outside gene matches: 12. The CDR3: CASSTNAGGLRYF. The CDR3 DNA is TGTGCCAGCAGCACCAACGCGGGAGGCCTAAGGTATTTT.

This clonotype was counted only a few times. V and J are TRBV7-2 and TRBJ2-5; a weak D match, TRBD1 (5 bases). This CDR3 contains 12 residues. Trimming removed 5 bases at V and 5 bases at J, with 9 bases between. Germline CDR1 and CDR2: SGHTA and FQGNSA. The CDR3 here is CASSPWGETQYF. The CDR3 bases are TGTGCCAGCAGCCCCTGGGGCGAGACCCAGTACTTC.

V usage is TRBV6-1 and J usage is TRBJ2-2; the D gene could be TRBD1 or TRBD2 (6 bases each). V lost 10 bases to trimming and J lost 5 bases, with 14 bases between them. Germline V lookup: CDR1 MNHNS, CDR2 SASEGT. The length of the CDR3 is 13 residues. CDR3 residues: CATHTGTTGELFF. The CDR3 DNA reads as TGTGCCACCCACACAGGGACTACCGGGGAGCTGTTTTTT.

This clonotype was observed a handful of times. The genes are TRBV4-1 and TRBJ2-3; 12 nucleotides align to TRBD2. Trimming at V came to 2 bases and at J to 3 bases, leaving 0 bases not matched to a gene. Germline CDR1 and CDR2: MGHRA and YSYEKL. This CDR3 is built from 15 residues. The CDR3 DNA sequence: TGCGCCAGCAGCCAAACTAGCGGGAGGACAGATACGCAGTATTTT. Its protein product is CASSQTSGRTDTQYF.

J is TRBJ2-3 and V is TRBV9; 7 bases agree with TRBD2. Germline V lookup: CDR1 SGDLS, CDR2 YYNGEE. The V gene end was trimmed by 4 bases and the J gene end by 6 bases; junction bases not matched to a gene: 17. The CDR3 is 17 residues long. CDR3 sequence reads: CASSPLRGGTTSDTQYF. The CDR3 DNA reads TGTGCCAGCAGCCCCTTGAGAGGCGGGACTACCTCCGATACGCAGTATTTT.

This sequence joins TRBV4-1 and TRBJ2-1, with 9 positions matching TRBD1. The CDR3 has 20 residues. CDR1 and CDR2 (germline): MGHRA, YSYEKL. The V gene end was trimmed by 1 base and the J gene end by 3 bases; junction bases not matched to a gene: 16. The CDR3 coding sequence is TGCGCCAGCAGCCAAGGGGGATCGGGGGGACAGGGACGGAACTACAATGAGCAGTTCTTC. This codes for CASSQGGSGGQGRNYNEQFF.

The CDR3 DNA reads TGTGCCAGTAGTCTCTTGACTAGCCTGAATGAGCAGTTCTTC. It specifies CASSLLTSLNEQFF. The rearrangement joins TRBV19 to TRBJ2-1, with 7 bases identical to TRBD2. Germline CDR1 is LNHDA and CDR2 is SQIVND (reference sequence). The ends lost 5 bases at V and 7 bases at J; junction bases unmatched: 8. The CDR3 runs to 14 residues.